The 25 T cell receptor beta chains listed next were all sequenced from one sample in a study of blood T cells in healthy people across ages. The use of a sample-barcoded 5' primer and a J-beta primer mix characterized a second PCR of roughly 6 to 11 cycles. Via MiXCR, TCRdb re-called the 5' RACE reads, giving one row per CDR3 protein. The sample lists some 800,000 distinct CDR3 sequences, around 43% occurring once. The sequencing sample was made of blood. These TCRs come from a man between 60 and 75 years old in good health.

This chain joins TRBV19 and TRBJ1-5; D possibly corresponds to TRBD1 (5 bases). The germline V gene encodes CDR1 LNHDA and CDR2 SQIVND (reference sequence). Trimming pared 2 bases from V and 3 bases from J, leaving 11 bases between. The CDR3 contains 15 residues. CDR3 sequence: CASSISGGNNQPQHF. As DNA, the CDR3 is TGTGCCAGTAGTATAAGCGGGGGTAACAATCAGCCCCAGCATTTT.

The chain combines TRBV4-3 with TRBJ2-1; 10 bases agree with TRBD2. CDR1 is LGHNA and CDR2 is YSLEER in the germline V gene. V gave up 0 bases and J gave up 7 bases; unmatched junction bases: 3. The CDR3 has 15 residues. CDR3 nucleotide sequence: TGCGCCAGCAGCCAAGATAGCGGGGGGTGGAATGAGCAGTTCTTC. Its protein is CASSQDSGGWNEQFF.

This clonotype has only a few counts. V gene TRBV21-1 combines with J gene TRBJ2-3; the D segment call TRBD1 is taken from the table without a DNA check. TRBV21-1 represents a pseudogene. This CDR3 contains 15 residues. The DNA of the CDR3 is TGTGCCAGCAGCCGGGGGCGGGGATCCACAGATACGCAGTATTTT. Amino acid sequence: CASSRGRGSTDTQYF.

The rearrangement links TRBV20-1 to TRBJ2-1, with 10 bases matching TRBD2. The V segment lost 4 bases and the J segment 7 bases; nucleotides outside the gene matches: 10. This CDR3 is 15 amino acids long. Germline V gene data show CDR1 as DFQATT and CDR2 as SNEGSKA (reference sequence). This CDR3 is CSAKKAGGSFNEQFF. CDR3 nucleotide sequence: TGCAGTGCTAAGAAAGCGGGGGGGAGTTTTAATGAGCAGTTCTTC.

The chain recombines TRBV4-3 with TRBJ2-1; TRBD2 matches at 11 bases. Germline assignment: CDR1 LGHNA and CDR2 YSLEER. The junction had 8 bases not matched to a gene; V was cut back by 0 bases and J by 10 bases. CDR3 length: 16 amino acids. Here the CDR3 DNA reads TGCGCCAGCAGCCAAGATTCAACTAGCGGGAGCCACGAGCAGTTCTTC. It codes for CASSQDSTSGSHEQFF.

The rearrangement links TRBV5-1 to TRBJ2-7; no firm D call. V shed 4 bases and J shed 0 bases, with 17 bases lying between them. This CDR3 spans 16 amino acids. Looked up from germline, CDR1 is SGHRS and CDR2 is YFSETQ. The CDR3 DNA sequence: TGCGCCAGCAGCCGAAACCTAGAGGATAGCTCCTACGAGCAGTACTTC. Translating gives CASSRNLEDSSYEQYF.

The CDR3 coding sequence is TGTGCCAGCAGCTCAGTACTTTCCTACAATGAGCAGTTCTTC. This sequence encodes CASSSVLSYNEQFF. The V and J genes are TRBV7-9 and TRBJ2-1; D unresolved. CDR1 SEHNR and CDR2 FQNEAQ come from the germline V gene (reference sequence). CDR3 length: 14 residues. The V end lost 4 bases, the J end lost 1 base, and 8 bases lay between the germline ends.

The V call is TRBV7-3, the J call TRBJ2-7; no firm D call. This CDR3 region has 16 residues. V dropped 3 bases and J dropped 0 bases, with 15 bases sitting between them. Germline assignment: CDR1 SGHTA and CDR2 FQGTGA. CDR3 protein: CASSLKPGLSSYEQYF. CDR3 DNA sequence: TGTGCCAGCAGCTTGAAGCCGGGCCTAAGCTCCTACGAGCAGTACTTC.

The V call is TRBV3-1, the J call TRBJ2-7, with D tentatively TRBD1 (6 bases). The CDR3 length is 12 residues. CDR1 is LGHDT, CDR2 YNNKEL, per germline (reference sequence). V lost 6 bases to trimming and J lost 7 bases, with 13 bases between them. CDR3 bases: TGTGCCAGCAGGCCGGGACATGGAGAGCAGTACTTC. This sequence encodes CASRPGHGEQYF.

This clonotype has more than one count but fewer than ten. The J gene is TRBJ2-1, the V gene TRBV9; possibly TRBD1 or TRBD2 for D (6 bases each). The V and J ends lost 0 bases and 8 bases respectively, with 15 bases between them. The CDR3 runs 15 residues. CDR1 is SGDLS and CDR2 is YYNGEE in the germline V gene. Here the CDR3 DNA reads TGTGCCAGCAGCGTAGTAAACGGGGGCGAGGATGAGCAGTTCTTC. Translation gives CASSVVNGGEDEQFF.

V usage is TRBV20-1 and J usage is TRBJ2-1, with no clear D. V was clipped by 1 base and J by 0 bases, with 4 bases between them. Germline lookup yields CDR1 DFQATT and CDR2 SNEGSKA (reference sequence). The CDR3 runs to 13 residues. The CDR3 loop reads CSARGVSYNEQFF. The CDR3 DNA follows: TGCAGTGCTAGAGGGGTCTCCTACAATGAGCAGTTCTTC.

CDR3 sequence: CASSETGRGGDEQYF. In DNA form, the CDR3 reads TGTGCCAGCAGTGAGACAGGCCGAGGGGGGGACGAGCAGTACTTC. The V and J genes are TRBV6-4 and TRBJ2-7; weak D call: TRBD2 (7 bases). Deletions cut 3 bases from V and 5 bases from J, with 17 bases between. This CDR3 has 15 residues. CDR1 is MRHNA and CDR2 is SNTAGT in the germline V gene.

The chain couples TRBV7-7 to TRBJ2-3, with 14 nucleotides matching TRBD2. CDR3 length equals 17 residues. The germline V gene has CDR1 SSHAT and CDR2 FNYEAQ (reference sequence). Trimming at V came to 5 bases and at J to 2 bases, leaving 6 bases not matched to a gene. The CDR3 coding sequence is TGTGCCAGCAGCCCAGGACTAGCGGGGGGACTCACAGATACGCAGTATTTT. It translates to CASSPGLAGGLTDTQYF.

This clonotype was recorded only once. The J gene is TRBJ1-2, the V gene TRBV5-1; D call uncertain. Germline V gene lookup returns CDR1 SGHRS and CDR2 YFSETQ. This CDR3 is built from 13 residues. Trimming took 2 bases from V and 10 from J, leaving 15 bases between them. CDR3 amino acids: CASSFTQDHDYTF. The CDR3 nucleotides are TGCGCCAGCAGCTTTACCCAGGATCACGACTACACCTTC.

V and J are TRBV4-1 and TRBJ1-1, with D unclear. Germline assignment: CDR1 MGHRA and CDR2 YSYEKL. CDR3 length equals 15 residues. V was pared by 0 bases and J by 1 base, with 9 bases between. The CDR3 nucleotides read TGCGCCAGCAGCCAAGACCGGGTGTCGAACACTGAAGCTTTCTTT. Translating it yields CASSQDRVSNTEAFF.

This clonotype showed up many times. The gene calls are TRBV4-3 and TRBJ2-5; maybe TRBD1 (5 bases). V lost 2 bases, J lost 11 bases, and 15 bases lay in between. CDR1 and CDR2 (germline): LGHNA, YSLEER. This CDR3 region has 13 residues. CDR3 sequence: CASSQSTGREQYF. DNA for the CDR3: TGCGCCAGCAGCCAATCTACAGGAAGAGAGCAGTACTTC.

The gene calls are TRBV13 and TRBJ1-4; maybe TRBD1 (6 bases). Germline V gene sequence: CDR1 PRHDT, CDR2 FYEKMQ (reference sequence). Trimming stripped 4 bases from V and 3 bases from J, with 9 bases between. The CDR3 runs to 14 residues. CDR3 sequence reads: CASSSRTANEKLFF. The CDR3 DNA sequence: TGTGCCAGCAGCTCCCGGACAGCTAATGAAAAACTGTTTTTT. The full variable domain, rest sourced from reference TRBV13 and TRBJ1-4, is AAGVIQSPRHLIKEKRETATLKCYPIPRHDTVYWYQQGPGQDPQFLISFYEKMQSDKGSIPDRFSAQQFSDYHSELNMSSLELGDSALYFCASSSRTANEKLFFGSGTQLSVL.

This clonotype was counted a few times. CDR3 loop: CASSQQINQPQHF. The CDR3 coding sequence is TGCGCCAGCAGCCAACAAATAAATCAGCCCCAGCATTTT. The chain is built from TRBV4-1 and TRBJ1-5; D uncertain. CDR1 is MGHRA, CDR2 YSYEKL, per germline. V was shortened by 2 bases and J by 4 bases, with 6 bases between the two germline ends. This CDR3 spans 13 amino acids.

The chain combines TRBV10-3 with TRBJ2-2; 11 nucleotides match TRBD2. CDR1 is ENHRY, CDR2 SYGVKD, per germline. The V and J ends lost 7 bases and 5 bases, in that order; junction bases with no gene match: 3. The CDR3 spans 14 residues. This chain's CDR3 is CAIKGLAETGELFF. The CDR3 nucleotides are TGTGCCATCAAGGGACTAGCGGAAACCGGGGAGCTGTTTTTT.

This clonotype was counted between two and nine times. The V and J genes are TRBV6-5 and TRBJ1-1; no reliable D call. The germline gives CDR1 MNHEY, CDR2 SVGAGI. V was pared by 2 bases and J by 1 base, with 11 bases between. The CDR3 covers 15 residues. The CDR3 protein is CASSYTLNRNTEAFF. In nucleotides, the CDR3 is TGTGCCAGCAGTTACACGTTAAACAGGAACACTGAAGCTTTCTTT.

This clonotype was observed once. This sequence joins TRBV7-9 and TRBJ1-6; D remains ambiguous. There are 14 residues in the CDR3. Germline V gene lookup returns CDR1 SEHNR and CDR2 FQNEAQ (reference sequence). V was cut by 5 bases and J by 6 bases, with 11 bases left in between. In nucleotides, the CDR3 is TGTGCCAGCAGCCTCTCGTCGGTTAATTCACCCCTCCACTTT. Translation: CASSLSSVNSPLHF.

The table lists this clonotype with a few counts. The chain joins TRBV20-1 to TRBJ2-7; 7 bases agree with TRBD2. This CDR3 contains 15 residues. Germline V gene data show CDR1 as DFQATT and CDR2 as SNEGSKA (reference sequence). V was clipped by 1 base and J by 0 bases; unmatched bases: 6. CDR3 bases: TGCAGTGCTAGAGTGTGGGAGGGAGCCTCCTACGAGCAGTACTTC. Translation: CSARVWEGASYEQYF.

The chain links TRBV6-2 or TRBV6-3 to TRBJ2-4, with D perhaps TRBD1 or TRBD2 (5 bases each). Germline CDR1 and CDR2: MNHEY and SVGEGT. The CDR3 runs to 15 residues. Trimming shortened V by 6 bases and J by 15 bases, and 27 bases separated the two germline ends. This CDR3 reads CASRLLGEKSYERYF. CDR3 coding DNA: TGTGCCAGCAGATTGTTGGGGGAAAAATCCTACGAGCGGTACTTC.

As DNA, the CDR3 is TGTGCCAGCAGCTTGGCCGGGAGATACTCCTACGAGCAGTACTTC. As protein: CASSLAGRYSYEQYF. The gene calls are TRBV5-6 and TRBJ2-7, with D possibly being TRBD2 (6 bases). The CDR3 has 15 residues. Trimming took 0 bases from V and 0 from J, leaving 10 bases between them. Germline V lookup: CDR1 SGHDT, CDR2 YYEEEE.

This clonotype appeared a single time. One junction end does not reproduce the germline sequence, and a read error may be involved. V and J are TRBV3-1 and TRBJ2-7; TRBD1 is a possible D gene (5 bases). This CDR3 spans 15 amino acids. The germline V gene encodes CDR1 LGHDT and CDR2 YNNKEL (reference sequence). CDR3 nucleotides: TGTGACAGCAGCCAAGGCCCAGGGAAGGACTACGAGCAGTACTTC. Protein product: CDSSQGPGKDYEQYF.